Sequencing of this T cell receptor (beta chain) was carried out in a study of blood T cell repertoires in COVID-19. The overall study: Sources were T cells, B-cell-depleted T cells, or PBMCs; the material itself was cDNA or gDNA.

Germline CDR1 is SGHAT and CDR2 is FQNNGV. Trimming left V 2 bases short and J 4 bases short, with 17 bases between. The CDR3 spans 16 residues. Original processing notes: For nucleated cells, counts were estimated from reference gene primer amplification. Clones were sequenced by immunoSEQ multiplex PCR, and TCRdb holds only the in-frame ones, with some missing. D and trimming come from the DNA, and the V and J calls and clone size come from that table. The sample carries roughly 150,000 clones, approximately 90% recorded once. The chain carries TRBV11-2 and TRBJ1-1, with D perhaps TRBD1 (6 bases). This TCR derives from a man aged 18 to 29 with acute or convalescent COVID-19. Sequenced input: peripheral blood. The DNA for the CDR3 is TGTGCCAGCAGCTTATGGGGCAGGGGAAGGAGCACTGAAGCTTTCTTT. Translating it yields CASSLWGRGRSTEAFF.